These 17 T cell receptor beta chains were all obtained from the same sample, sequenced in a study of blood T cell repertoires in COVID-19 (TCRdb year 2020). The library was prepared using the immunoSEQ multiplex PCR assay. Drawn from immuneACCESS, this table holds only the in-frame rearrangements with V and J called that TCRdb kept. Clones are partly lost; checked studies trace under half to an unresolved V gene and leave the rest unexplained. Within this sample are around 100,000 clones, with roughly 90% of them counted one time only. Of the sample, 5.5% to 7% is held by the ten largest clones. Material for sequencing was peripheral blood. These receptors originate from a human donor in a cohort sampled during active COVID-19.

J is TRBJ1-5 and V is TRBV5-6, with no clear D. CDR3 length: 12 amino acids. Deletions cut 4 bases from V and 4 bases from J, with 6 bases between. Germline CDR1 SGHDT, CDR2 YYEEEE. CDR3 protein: CASSRVNQPQHF. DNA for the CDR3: TGTGCCAGCAGCCGTGTAAATCAGCCCCAGCATTTT.

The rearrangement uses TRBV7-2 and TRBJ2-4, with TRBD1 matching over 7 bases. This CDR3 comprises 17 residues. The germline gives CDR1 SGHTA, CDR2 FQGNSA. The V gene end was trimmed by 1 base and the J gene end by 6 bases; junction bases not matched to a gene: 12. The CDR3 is CASSLGDARTGLNIQYF. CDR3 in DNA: TGTGCCAGCAGCTTAGGGGACGCCAGGACAGGACTAAACATTCAGTACTTC.

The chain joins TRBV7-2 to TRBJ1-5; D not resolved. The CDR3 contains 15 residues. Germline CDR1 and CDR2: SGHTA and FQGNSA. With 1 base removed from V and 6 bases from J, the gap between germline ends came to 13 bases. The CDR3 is CASSLGGRKGQPQHF. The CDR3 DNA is TGTGCCAGCAGCTTAGGAGGGAGGAAGGGTCAGCCCCAGCATTTT.

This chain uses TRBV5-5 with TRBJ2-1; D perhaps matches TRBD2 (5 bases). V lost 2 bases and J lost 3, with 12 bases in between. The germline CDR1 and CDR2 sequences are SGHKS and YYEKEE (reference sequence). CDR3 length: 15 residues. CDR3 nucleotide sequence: TGTGCCAGCAGCTTCGACCGGACTGGCTACAATGAGCAGTTCTTC. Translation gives CASSFDRTGYNEQFF.

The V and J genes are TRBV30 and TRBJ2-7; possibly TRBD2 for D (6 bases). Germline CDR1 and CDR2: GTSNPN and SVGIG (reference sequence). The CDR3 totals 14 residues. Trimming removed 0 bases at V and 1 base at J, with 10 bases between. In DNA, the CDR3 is TGTGCCTGGAGTGTAGACGGGAGATCCTACGAGCAGTACTTC. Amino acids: CAWSVDGRSYEQYF.

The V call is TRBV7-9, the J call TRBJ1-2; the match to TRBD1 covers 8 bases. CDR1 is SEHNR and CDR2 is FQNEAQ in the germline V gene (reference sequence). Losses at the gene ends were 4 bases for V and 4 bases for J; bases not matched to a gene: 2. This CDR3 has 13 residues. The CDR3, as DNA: TGTGCCAGCAGCTCCGACAGGGGCTATGGCTACACCTTC. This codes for CASSSDRGYGYTF.

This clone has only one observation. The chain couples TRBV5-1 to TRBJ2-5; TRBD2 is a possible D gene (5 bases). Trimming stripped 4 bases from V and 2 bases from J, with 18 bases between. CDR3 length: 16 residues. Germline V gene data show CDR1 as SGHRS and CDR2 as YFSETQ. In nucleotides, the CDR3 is TGCGCCAGCAGCCCCGGATTGGCAGGAGGACAAGAGACCCAGTACTTC. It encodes CASSPGLAGGQETQYF.

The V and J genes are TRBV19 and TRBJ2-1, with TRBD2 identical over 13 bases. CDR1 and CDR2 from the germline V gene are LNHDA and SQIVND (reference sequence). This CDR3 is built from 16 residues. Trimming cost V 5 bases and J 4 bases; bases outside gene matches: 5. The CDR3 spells CASSGTSGTPYNEQFF. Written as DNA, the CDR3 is TGTGCCAGTAGTGGGACTAGCGGGACTCCATACAATGAGCAGTTCTTC. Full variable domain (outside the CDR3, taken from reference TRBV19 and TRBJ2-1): DGGITQSPKYLFRKEGQNVTLSCEQNLNHDAMYWYRQDPGQGLRLIYYSQIVNDFQKGDIAEGYSVSREKKESFPLTVTSAQKNPTAFYLCASSGTSGTPYNEQFFGPGTRLTVL.

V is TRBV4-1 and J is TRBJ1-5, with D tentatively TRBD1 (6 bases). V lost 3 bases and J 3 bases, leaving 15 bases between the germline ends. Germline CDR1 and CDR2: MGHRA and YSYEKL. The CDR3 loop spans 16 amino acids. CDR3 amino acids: CASSHRLTGSNQPQHF. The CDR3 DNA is TGCGCCAGCAGCCATCGACTTACAGGGTCCAATCAGCCCCAGCATTTT.

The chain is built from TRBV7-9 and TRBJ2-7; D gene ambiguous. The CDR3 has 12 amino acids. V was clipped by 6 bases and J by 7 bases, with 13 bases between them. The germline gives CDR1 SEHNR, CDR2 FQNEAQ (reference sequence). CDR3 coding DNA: TGTGCCAGCAGTTTTGCTGACTGGGAGCAGTACTTC. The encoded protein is CASSFADWEQYF.

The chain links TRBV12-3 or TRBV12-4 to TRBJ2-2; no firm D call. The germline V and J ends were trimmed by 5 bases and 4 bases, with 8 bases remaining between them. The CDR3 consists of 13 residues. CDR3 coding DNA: TGTGCCAGCAGTCCCCACGGCACCGGGGAGCTGTTTTTT. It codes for CASSPHGTGELFF.

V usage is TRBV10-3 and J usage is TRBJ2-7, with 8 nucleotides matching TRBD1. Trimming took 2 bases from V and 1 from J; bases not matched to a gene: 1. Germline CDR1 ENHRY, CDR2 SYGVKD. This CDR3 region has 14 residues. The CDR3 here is CAISEGQGSYEQYF. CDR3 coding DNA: TGTGCCATCAGTGAGGGACAGGGTTCCTACGAGCAGTACTTC.

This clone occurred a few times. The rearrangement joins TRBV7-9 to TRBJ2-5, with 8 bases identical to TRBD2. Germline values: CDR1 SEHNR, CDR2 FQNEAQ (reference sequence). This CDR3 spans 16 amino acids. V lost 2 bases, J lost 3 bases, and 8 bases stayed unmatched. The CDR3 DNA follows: TGTGCCAGCAGCTTACCTCTGGCGGGGGGCAAAGAGACCCAGTACTTC. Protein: CASSLPLAGGKETQYF.

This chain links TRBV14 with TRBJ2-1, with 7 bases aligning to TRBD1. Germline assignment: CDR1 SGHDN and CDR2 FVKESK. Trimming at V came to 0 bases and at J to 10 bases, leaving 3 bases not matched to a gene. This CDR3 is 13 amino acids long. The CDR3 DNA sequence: TGTGCCAGCAGCCAAGATTCGGGACAGGAGCAGTTCTTC. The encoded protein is CASSQDSGQEQFF.

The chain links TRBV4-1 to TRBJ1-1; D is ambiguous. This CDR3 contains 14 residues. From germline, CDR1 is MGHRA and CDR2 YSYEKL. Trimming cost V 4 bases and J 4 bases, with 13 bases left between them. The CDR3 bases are TGCGCCAGCAGCCCCTCCCCGACGGGCACTGAAGCTTTCTTT. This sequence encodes CASSPSPTGTEAFF.

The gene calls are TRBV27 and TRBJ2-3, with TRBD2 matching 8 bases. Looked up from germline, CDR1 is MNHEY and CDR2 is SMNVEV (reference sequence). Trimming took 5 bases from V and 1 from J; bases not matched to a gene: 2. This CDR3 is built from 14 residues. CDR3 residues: CASSRRGGTDTQYF. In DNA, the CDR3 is TGTGCCAGCAGTAGGCGGGGGGGCACAGATACGCAGTATTTT.

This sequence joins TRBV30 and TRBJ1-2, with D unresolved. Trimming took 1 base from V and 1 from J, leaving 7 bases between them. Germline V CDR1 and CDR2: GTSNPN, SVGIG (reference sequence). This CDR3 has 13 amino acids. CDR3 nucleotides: TGTGCCTGGAGTGGATACGGTAACTATGGCTACACCTTC. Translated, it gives CAWSGYGNYGYTF.